A single sample gave rise to the 18 T cell receptor beta chains below, sequenced in a study of blood T cells in healthy people across ages. Next came a second PCR, run for about 7 to 12 cycles, which used a sample-barcoded 5' primer along with a J-beta primer mix. TCRdb independently ran MiXCR on the 5' RACE reads; one entry per CDR3 protein. The sample records around 900,000 distinct CDR3 sequences, just over 50% being singletons. Sequenced input: blood. The receptors shown here come from a woman aged 55-70 years in good health.

The chain recombines TRBV7-9 with TRBJ2-2; the match to TRBD2 covers 13 bases. Germline lookup yields CDR1 SEHNR and CDR2 FQNEAQ (reference sequence). This CDR3 spans 16 amino acids. V was pared by 5 bases and J by 6 bases, with 6 bases of the junction left unmatched. The CDR3 DNA reads as TGTGCCAGCAGCCGGACTAGCGGGGGTCCCCCCGGGGAGCTGTTTTTT. As protein: CASSRTSGGPPGELFF.

This clonotype was counted only a few times. The rearrangement links TRBV20-1 to TRBJ2-4, with TRBD2 matching 10 bases. The J call is in doubt because the DNA end fits TRBJ2-7 better. There are 15 residues in the CDR3. Germline V gives CDR1 DFQATT, CDR2 SNEGSKA (reference sequence). The CDR3: CSALIPSGSAYEQYF. The CDR3 DNA reads TGCAGTGCTCTAATTCCTAGCGGGAGTGCTTACGAGCAGTACTTC.

V gene TRBV6-1 combines with J gene TRBJ2-2; D is perhaps TRBD2 (6 bases). The CDR3 is 15 amino acids. V was cut by 3 bases and J by 1 base, with 9 bases left in between. Germline V gene sequence: CDR1 MNHNS, CDR2 SASEGT. The CDR3 sequence: CASSDGRLNTGELFF. CDR3 nucleotide sequence: TGTGCCAGCAGTGACGGGAGATTGAACACCGGGGAGCTGTTTTTT.

CDR3 bases: TGTGCCACCAGTGATATCCGGGACAGGGAAGAGACCCAGTACTTC. It yields the protein CATSDIRDREETQYF. The rearrangement links TRBV24-1 to TRBJ2-5; 9 bases line up with TRBD1. There are 15 residues in the CDR3. Germline V lookup: CDR1 KGHDR, CDR2 SFDVKD. Trimming removed 3 bases from V and 3 bases from J; junction bases left unmatched: 4.

This clonotype was detected a few times. The J gene is TRBJ2-3, the V gene TRBV12-5, with 8 bases lining up with TRBD2. The CDR3 runs to 14 residues. Germline V CDR1 and CDR2: LGHNT, FRNRAP. The V and J ends lost 2 bases and 10 bases, in that order; junction bases with no gene match: 8. CDR3 sequence: CASGLTRSGNPQYF. For the CDR3, the DNA is TGTGCTAGTGGTTTGACCCGTAGCGGGAACCCGCAGTATTTT.

This clonotype was seen more than once but under ten times. The chain employs TRBV12-3 or TRBV12-4 and TRBJ2-3; D call uncertain. The CDR3 is 15 amino acids. With 6 bases removed from V and 0 bases from J, the gap between germline ends came to 13 bases. The CDR3 here is CASRPMKSSTDTQYF. CDR3 DNA sequence: TGTGCCAGCAGGCCCATGAAATCTAGCACAGATACGCAGTATTTT.

With respect to this clonotype: Germline is not matched at one junction end, which may reflect a read error. The chain employs TRBV4-2 and TRBJ2-7; D uncertain. Per the germline V gene, CDR1 is LGHNA and CDR2 is YNFKEQ. The CDR3 totals 11 residues. CDR3 in DNA: TGTGCCGGCAGCGAAGGCAACGAGCAGTACTTC. It translates to CAGSEGNEQYF.

The gene calls are TRBV29-1 and TRBJ1-1; D is ambiguous. The germline V and J ends were trimmed by 7 bases and 8 bases, with 23 bases remaining between them. CDR3 size: 14 residues. Per germline, CDR1 SQVTM and CDR2 ANQGSEA. The CDR3 nucleotides read TGCAGCGCCCGTAGGACGTTGAGTCTGACGGAAGCTTTCTTT. Amino acid sequence: CSARRTLSLTEAFF. Supplemented by reference TRBV29-1 and TRBJ1-1, the full variable domain reads SAVISQKPSRDICQRGTSLTIQCQVDSQVTMMFWYRQQPGQSLTLIATANQGSEATYESGFVIDKFPISRPNLTFSTLTVSNMSPEDSSIYLCSARRTLSLTEAFFGQGTRLTVV.

The gene calls are TRBV12-3 or TRBV12-4 and TRBJ1-5; 8 nucleotides match TRBD1. The J segment lost 6 bases and the V segment lost 6 bases, leaving 4 bases of the junction unmatched. The CDR3 totals 13 residues. The CDR3 reads CASRMTGVQPQHF. The CDR3 DNA reads as TGTGCCAGCAGGATGACAGGGGTTCAGCCCCAGCATTTT.

V gene TRBV20-1 combines with J gene TRBJ2-7; D assignment may be TRBD1 or TRBD2 (5 bases each). The J call could be wrong; TRBJ2-5 is a better fit for the DNA end. From germline, CDR1 is DFQATT and CDR2 SNEGSKA (reference sequence). The CDR3 sequence is 14 residues long. The CDR3 DNA reads TGCAGTGCCCTGCCAGGGCTGGAGGAAAAGACCCAGTACTTC. It yields the protein CSALPGLEEKTQYF.

Only a few counts were recorded for this clonotype. The chain joins TRBV5-1 to TRBJ2-7; D is possibly TRBD1 (6 bases). Germline V gene sequence: CDR1 SGHRS, CDR2 YFSETQ. The CDR3 sequence is 15 residues long. V was cut by 2 bases and J by 2 bases, with 14 bases left in between. Here the CDR3 DNA reads TGCGCCAGCAGCTTTCCGGGACAAAAGACCTACGAGCAGTACTTC. Translation: CASSFPGQKTYEQYF.

There are a few counts of this clonotype. The V call is TRBV6-2 or TRBV6-3, the J call TRBJ1-1; TRBD1 matches 7 bases. Germline V lookup: CDR1 MNHEY, CDR2 SVGEGT. V shed 2 bases and J 4 bases; nucleotides not matched to a gene: 4. The CDR3 extends over 14 amino acids. CDR3 amino acids: CASSYQGGVTEAFF. The DNA of the CDR3 is TGTGCCAGCAGTTACCAAGGGGGCGTCACTGAAGCTTTCTTT.

V and J are TRBV28 and TRBJ2-5; 7 nucleotides agree with TRBD2. The J call may not be correct, given that the DNA end is closer to TRBJ2-7. This CDR3 contains 15 residues. Germline values: CDR1 MDHEN, CDR2 SYDVKM. The CDR3 nucleotides read TGTGCCAGCTTCGCGGGACGAGCGGGATCCTACGAGCAGTACTTC. Translating gives CASFAGRAGSYEQYF.

The chain employs TRBV20-1 and TRBJ1-5; possibly TRBD1 for D (5 bases). Germline assignment: CDR1 DFQATT and CDR2 SNEGSKA (reference sequence). Trimming took off 4 bases at V and 6 bases at J, with 16 bases between the two ends. The CDR3 runs 14 residues. The CDR3 DNA reads as TGCAGTGCTATGCAGGGAAGGTATGCTCAGCCCCAGCATTTT. It encodes CSAMQGRYAQPQHF.

The DNA of the CDR3 is TGTGCCAGCAGCCATCTGGGATCAATAACTGAAGCTTTCTTT. It specifies CASSHLGSITEAFF. The J gene is TRBJ1-1, the V gene TRBV14; D is ambiguous. Germline V lookup: CDR1 SGHDN, CDR2 FVKESK. The V end lost 3 bases, the J end lost 5 bases, and 13 bases lay between the germline ends. The CDR3 covers 14 residues. Filled out from reference TRBV14 and TRBJ1-1, the complete variable domain reads EAGVTQFPSHSVIEKGQTVTLRCDPISGHDNLYWYRRVMGKEIKFLLHFVKESKQDESGMPNNRFLAERTGGTYSTLKVQPAELEDSGVYFCASSHLGSITEAFFGQGTRLTVV.

The V call is TRBV14, the J call TRBJ2-3; TRBD2 matches at 12 bases. Germline CDR1 and CDR2: SGHDN and FVKESK. With V trimmed by 1 base and J by 7 bases, 3 bases remained unmatched. There are 15 residues in the CDR3. CDR3: CASSQGGTSGHTQYF. In DNA form, the CDR3 reads TGTGCCAGCAGCCAAGGCGGGACTAGCGGGCATACGCAGTATTTT.

This chain connects TRBV5-6 to TRBJ2-3; TRBD2 matches 9 bases. V was clipped by 3 bases and J by 0 bases; unmatched bases: 5. Germline V gene lookup returns CDR1 SGHDT and CDR2 YYEEEE. The CDR3 runs 16 residues. The CDR3 DNA reads as TGTGCCAGCAGCTGGAGAACTAGCGGGAGCACAGATACGCAGTATTTT. It translates to CASSWRTSGSTDTQYF.

Details on this clonotype: This clone may be a read error of a much larger clone one base away. The chain has TRBV4-2 and TRBJ2-4; D ambiguous. Judging by the DNA end, TRBJ2-7 fits better; the J call may be wrong. CDR3 size: 14 residues. CDR1 is LGHNA, CDR2 YNFKEQ, per germline. The CDR3 nucleotides read TGTGCCAGCAGCCCCCCCCCGCCTCCCGACGAGCAGTACTTC. This gives the protein CASSPPPPPDEQYF.